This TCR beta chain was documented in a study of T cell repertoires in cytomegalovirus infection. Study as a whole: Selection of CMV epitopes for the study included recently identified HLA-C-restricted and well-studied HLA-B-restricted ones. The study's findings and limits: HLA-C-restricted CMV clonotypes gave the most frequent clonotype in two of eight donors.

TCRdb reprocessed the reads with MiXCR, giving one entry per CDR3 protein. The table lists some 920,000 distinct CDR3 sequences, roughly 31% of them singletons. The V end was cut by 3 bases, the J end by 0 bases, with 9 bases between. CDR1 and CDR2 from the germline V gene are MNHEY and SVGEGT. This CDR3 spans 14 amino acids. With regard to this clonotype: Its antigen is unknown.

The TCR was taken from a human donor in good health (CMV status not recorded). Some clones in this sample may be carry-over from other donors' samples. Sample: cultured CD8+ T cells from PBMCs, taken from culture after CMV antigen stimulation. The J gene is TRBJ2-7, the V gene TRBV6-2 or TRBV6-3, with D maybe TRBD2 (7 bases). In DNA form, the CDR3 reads TGTGCCAGCAGTTATGCGGGGGCCTCCTACGAGCAGTACGTC. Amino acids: CASSYAGASYEQYV.